This T cell receptor (beta chain) came from a study of radiotherapy plus CTLA-4 blockade in lung cancer (dated by TCRdb to the late 2010s). Notes on the research overall: Objective responses were observed in approximately 17% of enrolled patients, and disease control was achieved in 25% to 35%. Results and caveats for the whole study, not just this receptor: Early dynamic changes in blood T cell clones, together with increased serum interferon-beta after radiation, were reported as the strongest predictors of response. After treatment with radiotherapy and ipilimumab, TCR clones that originated in tumors expanded in peripheral blood.

Including cysteine and phenylalanine, the CDR3 has 15 amino acids. Left in the record is the CDR3 DNA by itself, 45 bases read in frame from the first base. According to the germline V gene (reference sequence), CDR1 reads MNHNY and CDR2 reads SVGAGI. V and J lose 0 bases and 1 base, and a span of 9 bases separates them. As concerns this clone: The specificity of this receptor is unknown. No clone much larger than this one lies a single base away; base qualities are absent.

The method behind the library was the immunoSEQ multiplex PCR assay. Here the immuneACCESS table is served through TCRdb, limited to in-frame sequences with V and J called. Missing clones are a known gap in these copies; in checked studies unresolved V genes cover under half, and the rest lacks a known reason. This sample lists 130,000 or so clones; around 90% were detected once. The ten largest clonotypes hold approximately 7.2% of the sample. In this study, focal radiation therapy paired with CTLA-4 blockade (ipilimumab) was tested in patients who had chemo-refractory metastatic non-small-cell lung cancer.

The specimen was peripheral blood, collected from a patient treated with radiotherapy plus ipilimumab. The chain is assembled from TRBV6-6 and TRBJ2-5; no D gene call is confident. The TCR sequence derives from a human donor with non-small cell lung cancer that progressed on radiotherapy plus ipilimumab. CDR3 region: CASSYSAPTQETQYF. The nucleotide sequence reads TGTGCCAGCAGTTACTCTGCTCCAACCCAAGAGACCCAGTACTTC.